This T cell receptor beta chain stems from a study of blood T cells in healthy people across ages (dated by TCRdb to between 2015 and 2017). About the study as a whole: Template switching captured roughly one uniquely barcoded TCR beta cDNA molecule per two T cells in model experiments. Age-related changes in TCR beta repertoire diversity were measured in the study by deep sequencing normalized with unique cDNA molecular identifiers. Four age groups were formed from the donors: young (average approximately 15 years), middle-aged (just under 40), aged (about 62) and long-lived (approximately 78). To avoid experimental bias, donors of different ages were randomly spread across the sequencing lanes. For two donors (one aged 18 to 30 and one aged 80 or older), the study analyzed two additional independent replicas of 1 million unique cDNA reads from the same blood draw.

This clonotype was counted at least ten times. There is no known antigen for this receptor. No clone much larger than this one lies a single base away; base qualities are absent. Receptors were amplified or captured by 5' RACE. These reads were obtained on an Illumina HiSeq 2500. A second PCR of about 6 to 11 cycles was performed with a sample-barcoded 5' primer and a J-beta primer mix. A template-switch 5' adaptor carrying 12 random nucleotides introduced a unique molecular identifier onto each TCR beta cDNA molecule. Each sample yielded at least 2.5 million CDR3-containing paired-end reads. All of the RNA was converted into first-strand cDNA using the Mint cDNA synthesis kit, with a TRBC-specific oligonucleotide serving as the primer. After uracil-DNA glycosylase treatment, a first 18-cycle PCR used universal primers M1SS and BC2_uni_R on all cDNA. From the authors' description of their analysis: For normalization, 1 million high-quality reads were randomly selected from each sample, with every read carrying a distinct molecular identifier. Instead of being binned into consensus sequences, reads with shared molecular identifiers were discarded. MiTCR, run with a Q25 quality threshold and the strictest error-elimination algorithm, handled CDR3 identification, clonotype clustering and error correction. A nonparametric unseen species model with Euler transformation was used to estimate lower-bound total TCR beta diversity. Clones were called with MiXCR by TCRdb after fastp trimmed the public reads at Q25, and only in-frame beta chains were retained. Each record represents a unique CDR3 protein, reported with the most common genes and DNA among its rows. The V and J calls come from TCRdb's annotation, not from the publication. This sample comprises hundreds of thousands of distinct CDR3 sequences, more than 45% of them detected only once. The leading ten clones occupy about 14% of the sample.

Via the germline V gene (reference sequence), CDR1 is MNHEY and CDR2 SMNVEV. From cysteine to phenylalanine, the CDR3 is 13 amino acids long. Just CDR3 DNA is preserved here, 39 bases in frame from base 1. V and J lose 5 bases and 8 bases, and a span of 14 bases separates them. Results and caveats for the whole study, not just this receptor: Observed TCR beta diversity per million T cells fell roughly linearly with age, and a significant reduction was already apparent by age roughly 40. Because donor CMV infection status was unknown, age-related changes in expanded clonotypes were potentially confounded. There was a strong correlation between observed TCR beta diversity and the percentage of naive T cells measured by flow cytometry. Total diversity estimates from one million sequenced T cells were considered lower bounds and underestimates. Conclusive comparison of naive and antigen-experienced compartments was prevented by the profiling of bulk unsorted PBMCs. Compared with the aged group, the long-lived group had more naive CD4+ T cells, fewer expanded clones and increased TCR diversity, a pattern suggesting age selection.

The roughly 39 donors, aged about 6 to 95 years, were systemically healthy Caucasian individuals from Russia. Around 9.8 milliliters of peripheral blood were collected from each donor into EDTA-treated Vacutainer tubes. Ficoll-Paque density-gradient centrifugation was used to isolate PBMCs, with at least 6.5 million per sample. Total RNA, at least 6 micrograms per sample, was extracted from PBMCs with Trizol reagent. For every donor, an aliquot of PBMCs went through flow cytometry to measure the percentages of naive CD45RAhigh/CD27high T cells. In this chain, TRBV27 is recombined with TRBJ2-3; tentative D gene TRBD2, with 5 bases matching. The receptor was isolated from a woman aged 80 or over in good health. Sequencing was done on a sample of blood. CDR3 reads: CASSATAAGTQYF. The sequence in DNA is TGTGCCAGCAGTGCTACGGCTGCGGGTACGCAGTATTTT.